This TCR beta chain was sequenced during a study of radiation and T cells in renal cell carcinoma. This clone has more than one count but fewer than ten. Clones were read by immunoSEQ multiplex PCR, and TCRdb kept only the in-frame ones, dropping some. Among 18,000 or so clones listed, around three fifths were seen once. As for treatment: treatment-naive control, cytoreductive nephrectomy. Controls included a handful of female and around ten male donors, resected 2011 to 2014. V gave up 6 bases and J gave up 3 bases, with 18 bases separating them. CDR1 is SGHTA, CDR2 FQGNSA, per germline. This CDR3 has 16 amino acids.

Sequenced material: tumor tissue, taken from a patient whose treatment was nephrectomy without radiotherapy. The rearrangement uses TRBV7-2 and TRBJ2-4; unclear D gene. This sequence was found in a man between 45 and 60 years old with renal cell carcinoma. DNA of the CDR3: TGTGCCAGCAGTAAAAGCCCGGCCAATCTCAAAAACATTCAGTACTTC. The encoded protein is CASSKSPANLKNIQYF.